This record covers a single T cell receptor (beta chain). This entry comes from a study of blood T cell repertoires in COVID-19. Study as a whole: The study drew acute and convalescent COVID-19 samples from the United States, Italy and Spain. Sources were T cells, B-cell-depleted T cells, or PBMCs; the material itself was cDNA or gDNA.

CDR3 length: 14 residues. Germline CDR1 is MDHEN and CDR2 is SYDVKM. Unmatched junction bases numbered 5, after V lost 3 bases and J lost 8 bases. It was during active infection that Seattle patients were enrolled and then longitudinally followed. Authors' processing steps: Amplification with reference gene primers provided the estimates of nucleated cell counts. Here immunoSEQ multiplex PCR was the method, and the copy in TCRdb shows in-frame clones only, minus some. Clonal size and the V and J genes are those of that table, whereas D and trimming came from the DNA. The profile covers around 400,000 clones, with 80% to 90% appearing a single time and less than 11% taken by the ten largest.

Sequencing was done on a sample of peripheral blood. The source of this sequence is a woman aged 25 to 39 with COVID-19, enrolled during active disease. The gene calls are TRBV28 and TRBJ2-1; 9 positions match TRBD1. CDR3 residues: CASSFGGQGHEQFF. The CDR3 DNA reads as TGTGCCAGCAGTTTCGGTGGACAGGGGCATGAGCAGTTCTTC.